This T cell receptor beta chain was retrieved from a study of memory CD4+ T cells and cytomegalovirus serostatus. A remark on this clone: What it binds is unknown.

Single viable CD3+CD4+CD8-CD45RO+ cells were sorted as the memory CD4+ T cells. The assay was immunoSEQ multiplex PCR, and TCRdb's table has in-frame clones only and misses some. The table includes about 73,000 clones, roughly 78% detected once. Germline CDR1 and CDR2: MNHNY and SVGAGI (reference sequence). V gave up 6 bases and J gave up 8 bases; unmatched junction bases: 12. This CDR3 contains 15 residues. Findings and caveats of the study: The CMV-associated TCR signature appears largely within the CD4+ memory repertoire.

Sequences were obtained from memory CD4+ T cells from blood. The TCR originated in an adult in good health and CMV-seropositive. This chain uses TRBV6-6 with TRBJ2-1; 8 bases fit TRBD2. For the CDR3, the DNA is TGTGCCAGCAGCCCGGGTAGCGGGGAATGGGATGAGCAGTTCTTC. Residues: CASSPGSGEWDEQFF.